The clone carrying this T cell receptor (beta chain) was seen just once. Antigen: not known. This sample is part of a study of cytomegalovirus exposure and HLA in healthy donors. Study-wide points: Altogether, 150 to 200 TCR beta chains were recorded as cytomegalovirus-associated. Most TCR sequences were rare, but some public TCRs occurred in many donors. A subsequent analysis found that TCR clusters from the first cohort also tended to co-occur in the 120 or so validation repertoires, with 90% to 95% of cluster scores above 0.

Germline-derived CDR1 and CDR2 are SGHVS and FNYEAQ. The CDR3 consists of 14 residues. V lost 5 bases, J lost 6 bases, and 15 bases lay in between. Sequencing was performed with immunoSEQ multiplex PCR; in TCRdb, only in-frame clones are kept and a portion is missing. The sample contains 250,000 to 350,000 clones, nearly 90% of which appear only once. The chain uses TRBV7-6 and TRBJ2-3, with D possibly being TRBD1 (5 bases). The clonotype originates from a man aged 30-40 years in good health and CMV-seronegative. Sequences were obtained from PBMCs. The CDR3 sequence: CASSPETAQDTQYF. For the CDR3, the DNA is TGTGCCAGCAGCCCGGAGACAGCACAGGATACGCAGTATTTT.